One sample yielded the 30 T cell receptor beta chains listed below, sequenced in a study of cytomegalovirus exposure and HLA in healthy donors. Primers included in the PCR were 60 Vbeta and 13 Jbeta primers. Data came from immunoSEQ multiplex PCR; TCRdb stores just in-frame clones and leaves some out. This sample has about 190,000 clones; around 80% occur once, and the top ten carry about 1%. What was sequenced was PBMCs. These receptors came from a middle-aged woman in good health and CMV-seronegative.

The chain carries TRBV11-3 and TRBJ2-7; D is possibly TRBD1 (6 bases). This CDR3 has 19 residues. The germline V and J ends were trimmed by 1 base and 4 bases, with 26 bases remaining between them. The germline CDR1 and CDR2 sequences are SGHNT and YENEEA. The CDR3 coding sequence is TGTGCCAGCAGCTTAGGGACAGCCAGGGCGGCAGGTGAGAGTTACGAGCAGTACGTC. Amino acid sequence: CASSLGTARAAGESYEQYV.

The rearrangement joins TRBV30 to TRBJ2-3; 7 bases agree with TRBD1. J gave up 0 bases and V 0 bases, and 0 bases lay outside the gene matches. Germline assignment: CDR1 GTSNPN and CDR2 SVGIG (reference sequence). The CDR3 extends over 14 amino acids. CDR3 sequence reads: CAWSVGGSTDTQYF. The CDR3 DNA reads as TGTGCCTGGAGTGTAGGGGGCAGCACAGATACGCAGTATTTT. The full variable domain, rest sourced from reference TRBV30 and TRBJ2-3, is SQTIHQWPATLVQPVGSPLSLECTVEGTSNPNLYWYRQAAGRGLQLLFYSVGIGQISSEVPQNLSASRPQDRQFILSSKKLLLSDSGFYLCAWSVGGSTDTQYFGPGTRLTVL.

This CDR3 is CASSQQPTGTEAFF. CDR3 sequence (DNA): TGTGCCAGCAGTCAGCAACCGACCGGGACTGAAGCTTTCTTT. This chain connects TRBV27 to TRBJ1-1; no clear D. Germline CDR1 reads MNHEY; CDR2 reads SMNVEV (reference sequence). This CDR3 comprises 14 residues. V was cut by 5 bases and J by 5 bases, with 15 bases left in between.

V is TRBV10-3 and J is TRBJ1-1; 9 bases match TRBD1. Germline V gene data show CDR1 as ENHRY and CDR2 as SYGVKD. The CDR3 sequence is 12 residues long. Trimming removed 10 bases from V and 3 bases from J; junction bases left unmatched: 3. The CDR3 region is CATGQGDTEAFF. The DNA for the CDR3 is TGTGCCACGGGACAGGGCGACACTGAAGCTTTCTTT.

V gene TRBV7-9 combines with J gene TRBJ1-1; D call uncertain. This CDR3 is built from 12 residues. Trimming left V 1 base short and J 7 bases short, with 7 bases between. Germline V gene lookup returns CDR1 SEHNR and CDR2 FQNEAQ (reference sequence). The CDR3 sequence: CASSLETREAFF. The CDR3 DNA sequence: TGTGCCAGCAGCTTAGAAACACGTGAAGCTTTCTTT.

This chain links TRBV11-3 with TRBJ2-3, with 9 nucleotides matching TRBD2. Germline CDR1 and CDR2: SGHNT and YENEEA. After removal of 3 bases from V and 6 bases from J, the junction contained 7 bases not matched to a gene. The CDR3 spans 15 residues. CDR3: CASSFSSGIADTQYF. CDR3 sequence (DNA): TGTGCCAGCAGCTTCTCTAGCGGGATAGCCGATACGCAGTATTTT.

The genes are TRBV6-5 and TRBJ2-5, with TRBD1 matching over 12 bases. Germline V gene sequence: CDR1 MNHEY, CDR2 SVGAGI. This CDR3 region has 15 residues. V lost 11 bases to trimming and J lost 3 bases; unmatched junction nucleotides: 10. The chain's CDR3 is CASWDRGQVKETQYF. For the CDR3, the DNA is TGTGCCTCCTGGGACAGGGGGCAAGTAAAAGAGACCCAGTACTTC.

There are a few counts of this clone. This rearrangement joins TRBV7-2 to TRBJ1-5; 7 nucleotides line up with TRBD1. Germline V gene sequence: CDR1 SGHTA, CDR2 FQGNSA. CDR3 size: 14 residues. V shed 2 bases and J 4 bases; nucleotides not matched to a gene: 2. CDR3 residues: CASSLLTGNQPQHF. CDR3 coding DNA: TGTGCCAGCAGCTTACTGACAGGGAATCAGCCCCAGCATTTT.

The V gene is TRBV27, the J gene TRBJ2-7; D possibly corresponds to TRBD1 (5 bases). The V gene lost 2 bases and the J gene lost 8 bases, with 16 bases spanning the gap. This CDR3 region has 14 residues. The germline V gene has CDR1 MNHEY and CDR2 SMNVEV (reference sequence). The CDR3 reads CASSLRGPTVQQYF. As DNA, the CDR3 is TGTGCCAGCAGTTTAAGGGGCCCGACAGTACAGCAGTACTTC.

This clone has a single count. The rearrangement links TRBV19 to TRBJ2-5; 8 nucleotides match TRBD1. The CDR3 covers 12 residues. CDR1 is LNHDA and CDR2 is SQIVND in the germline V gene (reference sequence). The V and J ends lost 8 bases and 3 bases, in that order; junction bases with no gene match: 2. The CDR3: CASSDREETQYF. The DNA of the CDR3 is TGTGCCAGTTCGGACAGGGAAGAGACCCAGTACTTC.

Here the CDR3 DNA reads TGTGCCAGCAGCCAAGATCGTGGGACAGGGTATAGGTACACCTTC. This encodes CASSQDRGTGYRYTF. The chain combines TRBV14 with TRBJ1-2; TRBD1 aligns across 9 bases. This CDR3 has 15 residues. Germline CDR1 and CDR2: SGHDN and FVKESK. The V segment lost 0 bases and the J segment 11 bases; nucleotides outside the gene matches: 10.

The rearrangement uses TRBV7-2 and TRBJ2-3, with 9 positions matching TRBD2. Germline CDR1 and CDR2: SGHTA and FQGNSA. The CDR3 is made up of 15 amino acids. V was pared by 5 bases and J by 4 bases, with 7 bases of the junction left unmatched. CDR3 DNA sequence: TGTGCCAGCAGCCCCCGGGGACTAGCATCAGATACGCAGTATTTT. It codes for CASSPRGLASDTQYF. Variable domain in full (rest from reference TRBV7-2 and TRBJ2-3): GAGVSQSPSNKVTEKGKDVELRCDPISGHTALYWYRQSLGQGLEFLIYFQGNSAPDKSGLPSDRFSAERTGGSVSTLTIQRTQQEDSAVYLCASSPRGLASDTQYFGPGTRLTVL.

V and J are TRBV7-9 and TRBJ2-5; 9 bases agree with TRBD1. The CDR3 spans 15 residues. Trimming at V came to 6 bases and at J to 5 bases, leaving 10 bases not matched to a gene. Germline V lookup: CDR1 SEHNR, CDR2 FQNEAQ (reference sequence). The CDR3 protein is CASRSTGGKRETQYF. CDR3 nucleotides: TGTGCCAGCAGATCGACAGGGGGAAAGAGGGAGACCCAGTACTTC.

On this clone itself: One end of the junction is discordant with germline, which a read error may explain. The J gene is TRBJ1-1, the V gene TRBV7-9; D might be TRBD1 (5 bases). Per germline, CDR1 SEHNR and CDR2 FQNEAQ (reference sequence). The CDR3 totals 12 residues. The CDR3 reads CSSSLGETGAFF. CDR3 in DNA: TGTTCCAGCAGCTTAGGGGAGACGGGAGCTTTCTTT.

This clone was observed a few times. Mismatch with germline at one junction end may stem from a read error. The genes are TRBV7-9 and TRBJ2-1, with TRBD2 matching over 10 bases. The CDR3 contains 14 residues. Germline CDR1 is SEHNR and CDR2 is FQNEAQ (reference sequence). CDR3 sequence reads: CSSSLELAGPEQFF. The CDR3 DNA reads TGTTCCAGCAGCTTAGAACTAGCGGGGCCAGAGCAGTTCTTC. The variable domain in full, completed from reference TRBV7-9 and TRBJ2-1, reads DTGVSQNPRHKITKRGQNVTFRCDPISEHNRLYWYRQTLGQGPEFLTYFQNEAQLEKSRLLSDRFSAERPKGSFSTLEIQRTEQGDSAMYLCSSSLELAGPEQFFGPGTRLTVL.

This clone was seen only a few times. The rearrangement uses TRBV19 and TRBJ1-2; D may be TRBD1 (6 bases). Trimming shortened V by 4 bases and J by 2 bases, and 14 bases separated the two germline ends. CDR1 is LNHDA and CDR2 is SQIVND in the germline V gene (reference sequence). The CDR3 totals 15 residues. The CDR3 DNA is TGTGCCAGTAGTAGGACACGACAGGAGAACTATGGCTACACCTTC. Protein product: CASSRTRQENYGYTF.

The rearrangement uses TRBV11-2 and TRBJ2-5, with TRBD2 matching over 7 bases. Trimming took 5 bases from V and 0 from J; bases not matched to a gene: 6. CDR3 length: 15 residues. Germline values: CDR1 SGHAT, CDR2 FQNNGV. CDR3 loop: CASSPQRGHQETQYF. CDR3 in DNA: TGTGCCAGCAGCCCCCAGCGGGGCCACCAAGAGACCCAGTACTTC. The whole variable domain, filled in from reference TRBV11-2 and TRBJ2-5, reads EAGVAQSPRYKIIEKRQSVAFWCNPISGHATLYWYQQILGQGPKLLIQFQNNGVVDDSQLPKDRFSAERLKGVDSTLKIQPAKLEDSAVYLCASSPQRGHQETQYFGPGTRLLVL.

J is TRBJ1-4 and V is TRBV19; 7 bases align to TRBD1. Germline CDR1 LNHDA, CDR2 SQIVND (reference sequence). The CDR3 is made up of 14 amino acids. With 3 bases clipped from V and 8 bases from J, the junction kept 6 bases outside the gene matches. The CDR3 is CASSMTRTGEKLFF. CDR3 nucleotide sequence: TGTGCCAGTAGTATGACAAGGACAGGAGAAAAACTGTTTTTT.

DNA for the CDR3: TGTGCCAGCAGCCAAGAGGGGATAGCGGGAGGGGCAGATACGCAGTATTTT. Amino acid sequence: CASSQEGIAGGADTQYF. V gene TRBV4-2 combines with J gene TRBJ2-3; 11 bases are a match to TRBD2. This CDR3 is 17 amino acids long. V shed 0 bases and J 4 bases; nucleotides not matched to a gene: 6. Germline CDR1 reads LGHNA; CDR2 reads YNFKEQ.

The chain employs TRBV13 and TRBJ2-1, with a possible D match to TRBD2 (7 bases). Germline-derived CDR1 and CDR2 are PRHDT and FYEKMQ (reference sequence). Between the trimmed V and J ends, which lost 8 bases and 5 bases, there was a span of 19 bases. CDR3 length: 15 amino acids. As DNA, the CDR3 is TGTGCCAGCGGACCGGGGGGCGTGGGTAACAATGAGCAGTTCTTC. It yields the protein CASGPGGVGNNEQFF. Full variable domain (missing parts from reference TRBV13 and TRBJ2-1): AAGVIQSPRHLIKEKRETATLKCYPIPRHDTVYWYQQGPGQDPQFLISFYEKMQSDKGSIPDRFSAQQFSDYHSELNMSSLELGDSALYFCASGPGGVGNNEQFFGPGTRLTVL.

This rearrangement joins TRBV7-2 to TRBJ2-5, with 10 bases identical to TRBD1. After removal of 5 bases from V and 14 bases from J, the junction contained 11 bases not matched to a gene. The CDR3 runs 13 residues. Germline V lookup: CDR1 SGHTA, CDR2 FQGNSA. In DNA form, the CDR3 reads TGTGCCAGCAGCGCCCACCCGGGACAGGGGACATACTTC. Residues: CASSAHPGQGTYF.

This clone was observed a single time. The gene calls are TRBV5-6 and TRBJ2-3; 11 nucleotides match TRBD2. Germline assignment: CDR1 SGHDT and CDR2 YYEEEE. The V and J ends lost 4 bases and 1 base, in that order; junction bases with no gene match: 5. This CDR3 has 16 residues. The CDR3 spells CASSPRLAGRTDTQYF. CDR3 nucleotide sequence: TGTGCCAGCAGCCCCCGACTAGCGGGACGCACAGATACGCAGTATTTT.

J is TRBJ2-3 and V is TRBV30, with unresolved D. V shed 3 bases and J shed 1 base, with 11 bases lying between them. Germline CDR1 GTSNPN, CDR2 SVGIG (reference sequence). This CDR3 is 14 amino acids long. The CDR3 protein is CAWSKEQRTDTQYF. CDR3 nucleotides: TGTGCCTGGAGCAAGGAACAGCGCACAGATACGCAGTATTTT.

This sequence joins TRBV9 and TRBJ1-4, with D maybe TRBD1 (6 bases). CDR3 length: 15 amino acids. The V gene lost 0 bases and the J gene lost 8 bases, with 14 bases spanning the gap. Germline CDR1 and CDR2: SGDLS and YYNGEE. This CDR3 is CASSVAPTGNEKLFF. Here the CDR3 DNA reads TGTGCCAGCAGCGTAGCCCCTACAGGGAACGAAAAACTGTTTTTT.

This clone was detected only once. The chain is built from TRBV4-3 and TRBJ2-3; 7 bases are a match to TRBD2. Germline V gene data show CDR1 as LGHNA and CDR2 as YSLEER. This CDR3 is 16 amino acids long. The junction had 5 bases not matched to a gene; V was cut back by 1 base and J by 1 base. CDR3 sequence (DNA): TGCGCCAGCAGCCAAGGGACTAGATTCGGCACAGATACGCAGTATTTT. Translated: CASSQGTRFGTDTQYF.

The rearrangement links TRBV7-9 to TRBJ2-7, with D perhaps TRBD2 (5 bases). V was cut by 6 bases and J by 7 bases, with 19 bases left in between. Germline-derived CDR1 and CDR2 are SEHNR and FQNEAQ (reference sequence). This CDR3 region has 14 residues. DNA of the CDR3: TGTGCCAGCAGGCTCCTCCCTACCGGAGGAGAGCAGTACTTC. Protein: CASRLLPTGGEQYF.

The chain uses TRBV30 and TRBJ2-1, with 7 bases aligning to TRBD2. Per the germline V gene, CDR1 is GTSNPN and CDR2 is SVGIG (reference sequence). Trimming at V came to 2 bases and at J to 5 bases, leaving 15 bases not matched to a gene. The CDR3 runs to 17 residues. CDR3 in amino acids: CAWSIPLGRESHNEQFF. The CDR3, as DNA: TGTGCCTGGAGTATCCCACTTGGGCGGGAGAGCCACAATGAGCAGTTCTTC.

As regards this clone: The junction differs from germline at one of its ends, possibly a read error. The rearrangement joins TRBV25-1 to TRBJ2-7; D is perhaps TRBD1 (6 bases). CDR1 and CDR2 from the germline V gene are MGHDK and SYGVNS. The CDR3 has 14 amino acids. The CDR3 DNA is TGTGCCAGCAGTGAAATAACAGGGTCCTACGTGCAGTACTTC. This codes for CASSEITGSYVQYF.

The chain links TRBV29-1 to TRBJ1-1, with D possibly being TRBD1 (5 bases). The V end was cut by 3 bases, the J end by 5 bases, with 13 bases between. This CDR3 has 13 amino acids. In germline, CDR1 is SQVTM, CDR2 ANQGSEA. CDR3 DNA sequence: TGCAGCGTTGATAAGGGGATAGGGACTGAAGCTTTCTTT. It translates to CSVDKGIGTEAFF.

Turning to this clone: Other DNA sequences in this specimen translate into the identical CDR3. The gene calls are TRBV11-2 and TRBJ2-1; 9 bases map to TRBD1. Germline CDR1 and CDR2: SGHAT and FQNNGV. V lost 5 bases to trimming and J lost 1 base; unmatched junction nucleotides: 3. This CDR3 spans 15 amino acids. In DNA, the CDR3 is TGTGCCAGCAGCCACGGACAGGGGTCCTACAATGAGCAGTTCTTC. Translating it yields CASSHGQGSYNEQFF.